This T cell receptor beta chain stems from a study of response to subunit inactivated influenza vaccine. TCRdb independently ran MiXCR on the RT-PCR reads; one entry per CDR3 protein. The table shows around 480,000 distinct CDR3 sequences, with approximately 15% occurring only once. Germline V gene data show CDR1 as GTSNPN and CDR2 as SVGIG (reference sequence). V was shortened by 2 bases and J by 3 bases, with 10 bases between the two germline ends. The CDR3 loop spans 13 amino acids. The V gene is TRBV30, the J gene TRBJ2-5; D is uncertain. The sample here was CD4+ T cells sorted from PBMCs, taken about 23 months after vaccination. The origin of this receptor is a man between 50 and 69 years old who received an inactivated influenza vaccine. CDR3 amino acids: CAWSKGSKETQYF. CDR3 sequence (DNA): TGTGCCTGGAGTAAGGGTTCTAAAGAGACCCAGTACTTC.